The clone carrying this T cell receptor beta chain has at least ten counts. This specimen belongs to a study of regulatory T cells in long-lasting Graves disease. The CDR3 consists of 15 residues. Germline V gives CDR1 SGHTA, CDR2 FQGTGA. The V end was cut by 3 bases, the J end by 0 bases, with 8 bases between. Time point here: newly diagnosed GD, antithyroid drugs for less than 3 months. The TCR library was made from RNA extracted from PBMCs. In building TCR beta libraries, iRepertoire HTBI primers were used together with Arm-PCR of CDR3 regions. TCRdb re-called the multiplex PCR reads through MiXCR, storing one row per CDR3 protein. This sample carries about 470,000 distinct CDR3 sequences, more than 13% of them seen once, and the ten largest clones take approximately 16%. The same sample was also used in a study of T cells in Graves' hyperthyroidism and ophthalmopathy. That publication notes: Most thyroid clonotypes that were expanded above 0.001 also turned up in blood.

The receptor was isolated from a woman younger than 45 with Graves disease. Sequenced material: peripheral blood mononuclear cells (PBMCs), taken at new diagnosis, from a patient treated with antithyroid drugs. This chain joins TRBV7-3 and TRBJ2-2, with D hard to call. CDR3 region: CASSLTNANTGELFF. The CDR3 DNA reads TGTGCCAGCAGCTTGACAAACGCGAACACCGGGGAGCTGTTTTTT.